The present T cell receptor beta chain was sequenced within a study of response to subunit inactivated influenza vaccine. TCRdb reprocessed the RT-PCR reads via MiXCR and lists one record per CDR3 protein. In the table there are 200,000 to 300,000 distinct CDR3 sequences, 9% to 15% of which are singletons. The junction had 12 bases not matched to a gene; V was cut back by 5 bases and J by 1 base. From germline, CDR1 is SNHLY and CDR2 FYNNEI. The CDR3 sequence is 18 residues long. The receptor's source is a man in his fifties or sixties who received an inactivated influenza vaccine. This chain joins TRBV2 and TRBJ2-1; 9 positions match TRBD1. This specimen consisted of non-naive T cells sorted from PBMCs, obtained around two weeks before vaccination. The CDR3 protein is CASSQSRDRDWSYNEQFF. The CDR3 region has the DNA TGTGCCAGCAGTCAGTCCCGGGACAGGGATTGGTCCTACAATGAGCAGTTCTTC.